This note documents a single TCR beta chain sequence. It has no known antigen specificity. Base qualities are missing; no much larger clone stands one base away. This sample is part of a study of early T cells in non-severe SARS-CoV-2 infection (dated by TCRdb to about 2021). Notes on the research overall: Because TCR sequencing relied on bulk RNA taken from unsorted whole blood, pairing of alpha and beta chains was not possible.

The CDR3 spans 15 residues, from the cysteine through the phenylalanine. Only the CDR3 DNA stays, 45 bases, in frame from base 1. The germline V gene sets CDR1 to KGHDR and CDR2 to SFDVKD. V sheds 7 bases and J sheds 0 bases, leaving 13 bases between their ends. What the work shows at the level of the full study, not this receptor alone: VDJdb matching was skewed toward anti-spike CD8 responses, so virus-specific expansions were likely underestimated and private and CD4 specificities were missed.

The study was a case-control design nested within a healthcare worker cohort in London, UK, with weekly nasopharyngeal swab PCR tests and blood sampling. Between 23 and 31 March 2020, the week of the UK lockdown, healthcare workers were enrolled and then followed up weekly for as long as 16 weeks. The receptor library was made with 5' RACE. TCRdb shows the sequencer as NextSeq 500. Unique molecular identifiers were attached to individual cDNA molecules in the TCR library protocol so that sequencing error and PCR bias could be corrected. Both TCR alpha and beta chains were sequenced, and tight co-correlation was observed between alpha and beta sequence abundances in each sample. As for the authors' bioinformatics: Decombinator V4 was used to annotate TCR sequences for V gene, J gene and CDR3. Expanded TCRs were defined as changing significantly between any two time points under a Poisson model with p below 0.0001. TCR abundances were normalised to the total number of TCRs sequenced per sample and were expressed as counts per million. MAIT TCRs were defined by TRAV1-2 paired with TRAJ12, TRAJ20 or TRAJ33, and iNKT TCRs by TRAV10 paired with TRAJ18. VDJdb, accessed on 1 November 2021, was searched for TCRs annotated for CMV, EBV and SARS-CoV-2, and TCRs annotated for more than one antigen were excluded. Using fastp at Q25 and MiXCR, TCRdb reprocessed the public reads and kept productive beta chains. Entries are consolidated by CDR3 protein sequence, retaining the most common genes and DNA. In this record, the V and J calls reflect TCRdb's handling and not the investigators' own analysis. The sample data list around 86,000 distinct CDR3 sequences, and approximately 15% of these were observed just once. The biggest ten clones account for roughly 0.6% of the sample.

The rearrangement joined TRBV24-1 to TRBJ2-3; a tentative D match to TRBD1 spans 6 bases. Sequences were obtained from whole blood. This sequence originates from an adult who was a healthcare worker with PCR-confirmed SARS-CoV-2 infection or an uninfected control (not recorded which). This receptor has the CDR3 CATSRSGTSTDTQYF. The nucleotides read TGTGCCACCAGCAGATCCGGGACAAGCACAGATACGCAGTATTTT.